This T cell receptor beta chain was observed in a study of blood T cell repertoires in COVID-19. Study in general: T cells, B-cell-depleted T cells, or PBMCs supplied cDNA or gDNA.

Losses at the gene ends were 5 bases for V and 6 bases for J; bases not matched to a gene: 5. The CDR3 spans 14 residues. Germline CDR1 reads WNHNN; CDR2 reads SYGVQD (reference sequence). Here immunoSEQ multiplex PCR was the method, and the copy in TCRdb shows in-frame clones only, minus some. The data show approximately 130,000 clones, around 83% seen once. The sample taken for sequencing was PBMCs or T cells enriched from blood (not recorded which). The sequence came from a man aged 25 to 40 who had recovered from COVID-19. The V gene is TRBV10-1, the J gene TRBJ2-1, with 9 bases aligning to TRBD1. The chain's CDR3 is CASSIGTGINEQFF. The CDR3 nucleotides are TGCGCCAGCAGTATCGGGACAGGGATCAATGAGCAGTTCTTC.